Listed below are T cell receptor beta chains from one sample, sequenced in a study of T-cell memory formation after mild COVID-19. TCRdb re-called the 5' RACE reads through MiXCR, storing one row per CDR3 protein. Among fewer than 500,000 distinct CDR3 sequences listed, about 23% were seen once. Input material: PBMCs or a T cell subset sorted from them (not recorded which). The receptor set was obtained from an adult woman who had mild COVID-19 (a few samples of this study predate the infection). Cell type and time point are not known. Both conserved end residues are part of each CDR3. A D gene is named only where the DNA matches it firmly. Clone size is not always given. Where it is, it says once, few, many or a class for expanded clones.

cdr3_aa,cdr3_nt,v_call,j_call,d_call,cdr3_length,clone_size
CASGTGSNYGYTF,TGCGCCAGCGGGACAGGCTCTAACTATGGCTACACCTTC,TRBV5-1,TRBJ1-2,TRBD1,13,few
CASSFFLDRDTIYF,TGTGCCAGCAGCTTCTTCCTGGACAGAGACACCATATATTTT,TRBV7-9,TRBJ1-3,-,14,-
CSVPGQDYEQYF,TGCAGTGTCCCGGGACAAGACTACGAGCAGTACTTC,TRBV20-1,TRBJ2-7,-,12,-
CASSYPGRETQYF,TGTGCCAGCAGTTACCCAGGACGGGAGACCCAGTACTTC,TRBV6-2/TRBV6-3,TRBJ2-5,-,13,-
CASSQAAIVETQYF,TGTGCCAGCAGCCAAGCCGCGATTGTAGAGACCCAGTACTTC,TRBV4-2,TRBJ2-5,-,14,-
CASSLFADTQYF,TGTGCCAGCAGCTTATTTGCAGATACGCAGTATTTT,TRBV11-1,TRBJ2-3,-,12,few
CALHDRAFQQYF,TGTGCCCTCCATGACAGGGCCTTTCAGCAGTACTTC,TRBV30,TRBJ2-7,TRBD1,12,few
CSVVVGLQTYEQYF,TGCAGCGTTGTAGTAGGACTGCAGACCTACGAGCAGTACTTC,TRBV29-1,TRBJ2-7,-,14,-
CASSQGTGEYYGYTF,TGTGCCAGCAGCCAAGGGACAGGGGAGTACTATGGCTACACCTTC,TRBV3-1,TRBJ1-2,TRBD1,15,-
CSARVGPGVNQETQYF,TGCAGTGCTAGAGTAGGTCCAGGCGTTAACCAAGAGACCCAGTACTTC,TRBV20-1,TRBJ2-5,-,16,-
CASSLGLLAGGRNEQFF,TGTGCCAGCAGCTTGGGCCTTCTAGCGGGAGGGCGGAATGAGCAGTTCTTC,TRBV7-2,TRBJ2-1,TRBD2,17,-
CASSFTDPYEQYF,TGTGCCAGCAGTTTTACAGATCCCTACGAGCAGTACTTC,TRBV12-3/TRBV12-4,TRBJ2-7,-,13,-
CAWRTTGQKNEQYF,TGTGCCTGGAGGACTACCGGACAGAAGAACGAGCAGTACTTC,TRBV30,TRBJ2-7,-,14,few
CASSFGTGTGQQFF,TGCGCCAGCAGCTTCGGGACAGGGACCGGCCAGCAGTTCTTC,TRBV5-1,TRBJ2-1,TRBD1,14,-
CASSVDGRDRNEQFF,TGTGCCAGCAGCGTAGACGGGAGGGACAGAAATGAGCAGTTCTTC,TRBV9,TRBJ2-1,-,15,few
CASSLGTGLAERAFF,TGTGCCAGCAGCTTGGGTACAGGACTTGCCGAGAGAGCTTTCTTT,TRBV5-6,TRBJ1-1,-,15,few
CASSSVRQGNEQFF,TGTGCCAGTAGTAGTGTTCGGCAGGGCAATGAGCAGTTCTTC,TRBV19,TRBJ2-1,-,14,-
CASSQADYRAPEQYF,TGTGCCAGCAGCCAAGCCGATTACAGGGCTCCCGAGCAGTACTTC,TRBV14,TRBJ2-7,-,15,-
CATSDRDGADSSYNEQFF,TGTGCCACCAGTGATAGGGACGGGGCAGATAGCTCCTACAATGAGCAGTTCTTC,TRBV24-1,TRBJ2-1,-,18,-
CASSKVDRDDSGNIQYF,TGTGCCAGCAGCAAAGTCGACAGGGACGATTCGGGAAACATTCAGTACTTC,TRBV21-1,TRBJ2-4,-,17,-
CASSAPRQGVTNEKLFF,TGTGCCAGTAGTGCCCCTCGACAGGGAGTAACTAATGAAAAACTGTTTTTT,TRBV19,TRBJ1-4,TRBD1,17,-
CASSQEILGLADSTDTQYF,TGTGCCAGCAGCCAAGAGATTCTAGGCCTAGCGGACAGCACAGATACGCAGTATTTT,TRBV3-1,TRBJ2-3,TRBD2,19,few
CASSLGHGMGNTEAFF,TGCGCCAGCAGCTTGGGACACGGAATGGGTAACACTGAAGCTTTCTTT,TRBV5-1,TRBJ1-1,-,16,-
CASSQQRLGQGLAGYTF,TGCGCCAGCAGCCAGCAACGCCTTGGACAGGGATTAGCCGGCTACACCTTC,TRBV5-1,TRBJ1-2,TRBD1,17,-
CASSLIMGLTEAFF,TGTGCCAGCAGCTTAATTATGGGTTTGACTGAAGCTTTCTTT,TRBV7-2,TRBJ1-1,-,14,-
CSAEEQRGGTANQPQHF,TGCAGTGCCGAAGAACAGAGAGGCGGGACAGCCAATCAGCCCCAGCATTTT,TRBV20-1,TRBJ1-5,TRBD1,17,-
CASSSPSGNEQFF,TGTGCCAGCAGTTCCCCTAGCGGTAATGAGCAGTTCTTC,TRBV12-3/TRBV12-4,TRBJ2-1,TRBD2,13,-
CASSFLGQPAAAFF,TGTGCCAGCAGTTTCCTGGGACAACCGGCTGCTGCTTTCTTT,TRBV12-3/TRBV12-4,TRBJ1-1,-,14,-
CASSFNRVDSGANVLTF,TGTGCCAGCAGCTTTAACAGAGTAGACTCTGGGGCCAACGTCCTGACTTTC,TRBV11-2,TRBJ2-6,-,17,few
CSARELAGVGDTQYF,TGCAGTGCTAGAGAACTAGCGGGGGTGGGAGATACGCAGTATTTT,TRBV20-1,TRBJ2-3,TRBD2,15,few
CASSPGGGGLYEQYF,TGTGCCAGCAGCCCCGGCGGGGGAGGCCTTTACGAGCAGTACTTC,TRBV5-4,TRBJ2-7,TRBD2,15,few
CSARGGGETQYF,TGCAGTGCTAGAGGCGGGGGAGAGACCCAGTACTTC,TRBV20-1,TRBJ2-5,TRBD2,12,-
CASSSPYRPGSGFF,TGTGCCAGCAGTTCGCCTTATCGACCGGGATCTGGTTTCTTT,TRBV6-2/TRBV6-3,TRBJ1-1,-,14,few
CASNAGANVLTF,TGTGCCAGCAACGCTGGGGCCAACGTCCTGACTTTC,TRBV2,TRBJ2-6,-,12,few
CSVVNYEQYF,TGCAGCGTTGTAAACTACGAGCAGTACTTC,TRBV29-1,TRBJ2-7,-,10,few
CASSYSTSGRSRELFF,TGTGCCAGCAGTTACTCGACTAGCGGGAGATCCCGGGAGCTGTTTTTT,TRBV6-2/TRBV6-3,TRBJ2-2,TRBD2,16,-
CAMWDPSTDTQYF,TGTGCCATGTGGGACCCAAGCACAGATACGCAGTATTTT,TRBV2,TRBJ2-3,-,13,few
CASSLETGIGYEQYF,TGCGCCAGCAGCTTGGAGACGGGGATCGGCTACGAGCAGTACTTC,TRBV5-1,TRBJ2-7,-,15,-
CASSYSSGRVHEQYF,TGTGCCAGCAGTTACTCTAGCGGGAGAGTCCACGAGCAGTACTTC,TRBV27,TRBJ2-7,TRBD2,15,-
CSASRGLAGDTGELFF,TGCAGTGCCTCGAGAGGACTAGCGGGAGACACCGGGGAGCTGTTTTTT,TRBV20-1,TRBJ2-2,TRBD2,16,few
CASSFEWSNYGYTF,TGTGCCAGCAGCTTCGAGTGGAGTAACTATGGCTACACCTTC,TRBV5-8,TRBJ1-2,-,14,-
CASSLGPPRTDTQYF,TGTGCCAGCAGCCTGGGGCCCCCAAGGACAGATACGCAGTATTTT,TRBV9,TRBJ2-3,-,15,few
CASRLTGEDTEAFF,TGTGCCAGCAGACTAACGGGGGAGGACACTGAAGCTTTCTTT,TRBV6-5,TRBJ1-1,-,14,-
CASSFGVGNEKLFF,TGTGCCAGCAGCTTTGGGGTTGGTAATGAAAAACTGTTTTTT,TRBV7-8,TRBJ1-4,-,14,few
CASTPEWSSTDTQYF,TGTGCCAGCACCCCTGAATGGTCTAGCACAGATACGCAGTATTTT,TRBV9,TRBJ2-3,-,15,-
CASSGTSGADTQYF,TGTGCCAGCAGCGGGACTAGCGGGGCAGATACGCAGTATTTT,TRBV6-2/TRBV6-3,TRBJ2-3,TRBD2,14,-
CATSEGGLAGGYEQFF,TGTGCCACCAGTGAGGGAGGACTAGCGGGAGGTTATGAGCAGTTCTTC,TRBV24-1,TRBJ2-1,TRBD2,16,-
CASSPLGGTRDYEQYF,TGTGCCAGCAGTCCCCTGGGCGGGACTAGGGACTACGAGCAGTACTTC,TRBV7-9,TRBJ2-7,TRBD2,16,-
CASSPTRTGRDTQYF,TGTGCCAGCAGCCCCACCCGGACCGGGAGAGATACGCAGTATTTT,TRBV5-8,TRBJ2-3,-,15,-
CASSLVGDWQFF,TGTGCCAGCAGCTTGGTCGGGGACTGGCAGTTCTTC,TRBV5-5,TRBJ2-1,-,12,few
CASSFGRTGQETQYF,TGTGCCAGCAGCTTTGGGAGGACAGGTCAAGAGACCCAGTACTTC,TRBV7-3,TRBJ2-5,-,15,-
CASSSPPGLDTDTQYF,TGTGCCAGCAGCTCCCCTCCGGGATTAGACACAGATACGCAGTATTTT,TRBV9,TRBJ2-3,-,16,few
CATGGPGQSAGELFF,TGTGCCACCGGGGGACCAGGGCAAAGTGCCGGGGAGCTGTTTTTT,TRBV15,TRBJ2-2,-,15,-
CASSLGTDYNEQFF,TGCGCCAGCAGCCTCGGGACAGACTACAATGAGCAGTTCTTC,TRBV5-1,TRBJ2-1,TRBD1,14,-